This T cell receptor beta chain was recorded in a study of blood T cell repertoires in COVID-19. About the research overall: PBMCs, B-cell-depleted T cells, or T cells provided the cDNA or gDNA that made up the material.

This CDR3 spans 15 amino acids. Germline V gene lookup returns CDR1 SNHLY and CDR2 FYNNEI. The ends were cut back, 6 bases at V and 4 bases at J, with 13 bases in the middle. Sequencing was performed with immunoSEQ multiplex PCR; in TCRdb, only in-frame clones are kept and a portion is missing. Here the sample spans about 98,000 clones, around 82% being singletons. This sequence originates from a man in his sixties or seventies with active or convalescent COVID-19. V usage is TRBV2 and J usage is TRBJ2-6; possible D gene TRBD1, 6 bases. Sequencing was performed on peripheral blood. The CDR3, as DNA: TGTGCCAGCAGGCAGACAGGAACCGGGGCCAACGTCCTGACTTTC. Translated, it gives CASRQTGTGANVLTF.